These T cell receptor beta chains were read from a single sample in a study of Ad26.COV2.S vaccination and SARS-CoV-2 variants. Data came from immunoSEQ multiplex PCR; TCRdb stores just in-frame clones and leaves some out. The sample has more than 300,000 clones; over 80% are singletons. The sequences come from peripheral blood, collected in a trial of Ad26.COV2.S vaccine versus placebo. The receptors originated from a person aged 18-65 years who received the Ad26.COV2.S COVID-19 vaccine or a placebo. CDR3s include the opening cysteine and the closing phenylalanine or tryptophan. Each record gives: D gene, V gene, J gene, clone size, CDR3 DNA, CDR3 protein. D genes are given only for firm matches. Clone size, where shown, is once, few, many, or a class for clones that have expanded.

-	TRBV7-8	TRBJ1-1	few	TGTGCCAGCAGCGCCGACAGAAGCACTGAAGCTTTCTTT	CASSADRSTEAFF
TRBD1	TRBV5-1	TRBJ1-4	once	TGCGCCAGCAGCCAGGAGACAGGGGGCGGCGAAAAACTGTTTTTT	CASSQETGGGEKLFF
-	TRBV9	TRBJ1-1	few	TGTGCCAGCAGCCCGGGGAGTCGGACTGAAGCTTTCTTT	CASSPGSRTEAFF
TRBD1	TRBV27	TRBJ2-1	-	TGTGCCAGCAGTCCCCTCGGGACAGGGCGCAATGAGCAGTTCTTC	CASSPLGTGRNEQFF
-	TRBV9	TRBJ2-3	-	TGTGCCAGCAGCCGGTCCGCGGGGTCATCGTTGCATACGCAGTATTTT	CASSRSAGSSLHTQYF
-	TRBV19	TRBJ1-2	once	TGTGCCAGTAGAAGAACGTCACAGGATAACTATGGCTACACCTTC	CASRRTSQDNYGYTF
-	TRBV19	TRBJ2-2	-	TGTGCCAGTAAAATCTCAGGTTTCTCCAACACCGGGGAGCTGTTTTTT	CASKISGFSNTGELFF
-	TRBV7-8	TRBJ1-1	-	TGTGCCAGCAGTCCAACCCATCAGCGATACACTGAAGCTTTCTTT	CASSPTHQRYTEAFF
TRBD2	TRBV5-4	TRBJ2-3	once	TGTGCCAGCAGCACCCGGACTAGCGGATCAGATACGCAGTATTTT	CASSTRTSGSDTQYF
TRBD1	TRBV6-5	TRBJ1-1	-	TGTGCCAGCACCGTGACAGGGCGTCGAACTGAAGCTTTCTTT	CASTVTGRRTEAFF
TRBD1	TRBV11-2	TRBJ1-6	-	TGTGCCAGCAGTCATAGACAGGGTTCGTCCGCTTATAATTCACCCCTCCACTTT	CASSHRQGSSAYNSPLHF
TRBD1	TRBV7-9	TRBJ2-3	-	TGTGCCAGCAGCAAAGCGGGACAGGGATCGACAGATACGCAGTATTTT	CASSKAGQGSTDTQYF
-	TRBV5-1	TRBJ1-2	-	TGCGCCAGCAGGGGGGACGGGGGCGTCTATGGCTACACCTTC	CASRGDGGVYGYTF
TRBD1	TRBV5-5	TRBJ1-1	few	TGTGCCAGCAGACCCGGACAGGGGTTGAACACTGAAGCTTTCTTT	CASRPGQGLNTEAFF
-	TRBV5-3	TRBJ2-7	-	TGTGCCAGAAGCTGGGGAGGCAGCTACGAGCAGTACTTC	CARSWGGSYEQYF